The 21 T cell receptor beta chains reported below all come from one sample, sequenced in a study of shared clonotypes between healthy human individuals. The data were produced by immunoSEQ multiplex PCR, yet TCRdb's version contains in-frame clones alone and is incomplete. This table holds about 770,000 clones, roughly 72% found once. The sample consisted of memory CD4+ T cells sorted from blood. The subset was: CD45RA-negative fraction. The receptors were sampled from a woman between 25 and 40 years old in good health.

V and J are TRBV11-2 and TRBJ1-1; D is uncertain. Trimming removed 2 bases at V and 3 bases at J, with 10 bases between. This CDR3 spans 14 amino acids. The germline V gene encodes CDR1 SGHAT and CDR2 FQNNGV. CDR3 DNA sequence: TGTGCCAGCAGCTTATCCGGGGAGGACACTGAAGCTTTCTTT. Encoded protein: CASSLSGEDTEAFF. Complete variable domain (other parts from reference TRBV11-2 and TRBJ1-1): EAGVAQSPRYKIIEKRQSVAFWCNPISGHATLYWYQQILGQGPKLLIQFQNNGVVDDSQLPKDRFSAERLKGVDSTLKIQPAKLEDSAVYLCASSLSGEDTEAFFGQGTRLTVV.

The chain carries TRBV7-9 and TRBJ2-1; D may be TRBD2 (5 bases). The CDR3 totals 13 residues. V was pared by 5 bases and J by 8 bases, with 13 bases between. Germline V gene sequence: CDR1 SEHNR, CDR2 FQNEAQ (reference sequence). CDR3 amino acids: CASSKASLYEQFF. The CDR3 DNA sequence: TGTGCCAGCAGCAAGGCTAGCTTGTATGAGCAGTTCTTC.

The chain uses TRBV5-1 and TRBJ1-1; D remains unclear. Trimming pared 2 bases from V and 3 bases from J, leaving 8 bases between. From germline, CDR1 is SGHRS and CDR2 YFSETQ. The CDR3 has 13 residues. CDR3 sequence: CASSFKADTEAFF. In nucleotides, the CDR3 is TGCGCCAGCAGCTTCAAGGCGGACACTGAAGCTTTCTTT.

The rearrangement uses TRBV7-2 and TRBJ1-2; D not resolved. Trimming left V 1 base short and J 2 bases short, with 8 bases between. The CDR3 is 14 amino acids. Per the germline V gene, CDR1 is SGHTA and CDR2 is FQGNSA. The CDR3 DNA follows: TGTGCCAGCAGCTTAGTTCCCAAAAACTATGGCTACACCTTC. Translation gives CASSLVPKNYGYTF.

The CDR3 loop reads CASSKPGGGSNTIYF. DNA of the CDR3: TGTGCCAGCAGTAAACCGGGAGGGGGTTCAAACACCATATATTTT. This chain joins TRBV28 and TRBJ1-3; a weak D match, TRBD1 (6 bases). Germline CDR1 MDHEN, CDR2 SYDVKM. V lost 5 bases and J 6 bases, leaving 17 bases between the germline ends. CDR3 size: 15 residues.

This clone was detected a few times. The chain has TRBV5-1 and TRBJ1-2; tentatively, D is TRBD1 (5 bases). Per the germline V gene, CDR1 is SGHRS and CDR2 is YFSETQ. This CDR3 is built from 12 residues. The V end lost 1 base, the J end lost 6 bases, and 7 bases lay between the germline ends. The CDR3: CASSLMGDGYTF. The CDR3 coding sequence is TGCGCCAGCAGCTTGATGGGGGATGGCTACACCTTC.

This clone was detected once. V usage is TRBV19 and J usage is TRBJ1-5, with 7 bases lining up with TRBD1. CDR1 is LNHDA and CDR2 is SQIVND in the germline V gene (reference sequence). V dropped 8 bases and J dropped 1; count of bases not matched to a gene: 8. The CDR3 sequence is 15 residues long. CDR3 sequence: CASVKGTASNQPQHF. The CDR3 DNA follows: TGTGCCAGTGTGAAGGGGACAGCGAGCAATCAGCCCCAGCATTTT.

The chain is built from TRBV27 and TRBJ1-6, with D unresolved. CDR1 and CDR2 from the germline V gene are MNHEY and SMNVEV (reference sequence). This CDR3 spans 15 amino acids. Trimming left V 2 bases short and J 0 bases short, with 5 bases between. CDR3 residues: CASSLGPSYNSPLHF. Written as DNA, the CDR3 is TGTGCCAGCAGTTTAGGGCCCTCCTATAATTCACCCCTCCACTTT.

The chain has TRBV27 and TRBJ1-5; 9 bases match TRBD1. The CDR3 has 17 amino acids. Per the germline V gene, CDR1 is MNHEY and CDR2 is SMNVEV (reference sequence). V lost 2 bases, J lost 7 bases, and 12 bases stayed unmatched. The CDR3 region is CASSLGGQGYSRQPQHF. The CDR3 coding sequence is TGTGCCAGCAGTTTAGGAGGACAGGGGTATTCACGACAGCCCCAGCATTTT.

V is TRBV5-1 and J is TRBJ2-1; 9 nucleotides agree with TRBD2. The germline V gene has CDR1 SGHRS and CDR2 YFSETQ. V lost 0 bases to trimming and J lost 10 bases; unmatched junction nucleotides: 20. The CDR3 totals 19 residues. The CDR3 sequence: CASSLVLAGIFPEIREQFF. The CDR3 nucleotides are TGCGCCAGCAGCTTGGTGCTAGCGGGAATATTTCCGGAGATTAGGGAGCAGTTCTTC.

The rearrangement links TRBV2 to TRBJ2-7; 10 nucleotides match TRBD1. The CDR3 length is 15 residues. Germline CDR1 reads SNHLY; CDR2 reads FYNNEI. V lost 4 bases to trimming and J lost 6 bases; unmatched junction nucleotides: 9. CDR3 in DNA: TGTGCCAGCAGTGTGCGACAGGGGGCACTCTCCGAGCAGTACTTC. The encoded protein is CASSVRQGALSEQYF.

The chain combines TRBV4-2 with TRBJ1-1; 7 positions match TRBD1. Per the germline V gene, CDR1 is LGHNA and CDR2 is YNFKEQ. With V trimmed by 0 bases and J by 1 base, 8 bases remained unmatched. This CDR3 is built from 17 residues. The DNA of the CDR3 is TGTGCCAGCAGCCAAGATCCCACCGGGACAGCGAACACTGAAGCTTTCTTT. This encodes CASSQDPTGTANTEAFF.

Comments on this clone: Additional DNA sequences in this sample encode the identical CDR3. CDR3 DNA: TGCGCCAGCAGTGAACAGGGTAATCAGCCCCAGCATTTT. It specifies CASSEQGNQPQHF. The rearrangement links TRBV10-1 to TRBJ1-5, with a tentative D call TRBD1 (6 bases). The ends were cut back, 3 bases at V and 4 bases at J, with 7 bases in the middle. This CDR3 has 13 amino acids. CDR1 and CDR2 (germline): WNHNN, SYGVQD (reference sequence).

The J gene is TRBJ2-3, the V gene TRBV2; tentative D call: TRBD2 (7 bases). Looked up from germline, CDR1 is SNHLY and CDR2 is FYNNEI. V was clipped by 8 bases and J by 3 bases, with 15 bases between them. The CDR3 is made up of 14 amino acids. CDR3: CASCGGGETDTQYF. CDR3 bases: TGTGCCAGCTGCGGGGGCGGGGAAACAGATACGCAGTATTTT.

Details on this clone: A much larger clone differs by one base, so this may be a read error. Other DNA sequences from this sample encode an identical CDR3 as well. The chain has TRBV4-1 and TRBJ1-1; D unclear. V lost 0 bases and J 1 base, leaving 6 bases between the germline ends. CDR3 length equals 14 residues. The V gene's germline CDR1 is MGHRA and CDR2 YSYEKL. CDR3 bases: TGCGCCAGCAGCCAAGAAGACGGGAACACTGAAGCTTTCTTT. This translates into CASSQEDGNTEAFF.

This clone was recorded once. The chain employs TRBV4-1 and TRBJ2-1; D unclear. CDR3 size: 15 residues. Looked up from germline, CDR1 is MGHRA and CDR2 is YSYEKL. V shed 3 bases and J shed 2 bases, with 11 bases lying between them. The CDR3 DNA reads TGCGCCAGCAGCCACGCTTCATCGCCCTACAATGAGCAGTTCTTC. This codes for CASSHASSPYNEQFF.

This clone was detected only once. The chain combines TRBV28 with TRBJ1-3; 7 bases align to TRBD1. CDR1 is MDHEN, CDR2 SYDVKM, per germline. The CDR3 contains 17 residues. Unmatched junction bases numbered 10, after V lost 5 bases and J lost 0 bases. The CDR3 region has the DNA TGTGCCAGCAGTCTGGAGACAGGGTCCCACTCTGGAAACACCATATATTTT. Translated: CASSLETGSHSGNTIYF.

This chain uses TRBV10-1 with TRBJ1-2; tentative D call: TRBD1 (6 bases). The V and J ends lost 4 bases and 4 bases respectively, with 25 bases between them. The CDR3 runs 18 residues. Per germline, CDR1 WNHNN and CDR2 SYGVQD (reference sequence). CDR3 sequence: CASSAHPRDTSYSYGYTF. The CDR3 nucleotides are TGCGCCAGCAGTGCCCACCCCCGGGACACGAGTTACAGCTATGGCTACACCTTC.

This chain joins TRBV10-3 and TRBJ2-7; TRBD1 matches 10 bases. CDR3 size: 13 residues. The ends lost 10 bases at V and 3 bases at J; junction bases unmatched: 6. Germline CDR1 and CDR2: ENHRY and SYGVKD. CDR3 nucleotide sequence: TGTGCCACCCAGACAGGGGGCATCTACGAGCAGTACTTC. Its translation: CATQTGGIYEQYF.

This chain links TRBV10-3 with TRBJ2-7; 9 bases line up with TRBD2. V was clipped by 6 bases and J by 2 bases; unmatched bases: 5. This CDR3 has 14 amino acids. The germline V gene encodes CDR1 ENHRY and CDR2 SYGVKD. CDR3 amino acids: CAIRRTSDTYEQYF. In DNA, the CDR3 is TGTGCCATCAGAAGGACTAGCGACACCTACGAGCAGTACTTC.

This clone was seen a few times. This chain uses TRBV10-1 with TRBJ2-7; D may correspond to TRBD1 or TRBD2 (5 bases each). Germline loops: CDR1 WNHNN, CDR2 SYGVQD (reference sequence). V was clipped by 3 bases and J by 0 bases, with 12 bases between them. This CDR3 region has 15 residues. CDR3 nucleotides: TGCGCCAGCAGTGATGGGACGGCTAACTCCTACGAGCAGTACTTC. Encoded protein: CASSDGTANSYEQYF.